Below, 15 T cell receptor beta chains from the same sample are listed, as sequenced in a study of cytomegalovirus exposure and HLA in healthy donors. Primers: 60 Vbeta forward and 13 Jbeta reverse. Method: immunoSEQ multiplex PCR; TCRdb's copy keeps in-frame clones and lacks some. The table has about 180,000 clones, about four fifths seen once; the top ten hold less than 3%. The sequenced sample consisted of PBMCs. All receptors come from a male donor in good health and CMV-seronegative.

The chain uses TRBV18 and TRBJ2-7; 9 positions agree with TRBD1. The CDR3 is made up of 16 amino acids. V gave up 3 bases and J gave up 3 bases; unmatched junction bases: 9. CDR1 is KGHSH, CDR2 LQKENI, per germline. This CDR3 reads CASSPTRLDRGYEQYF. The CDR3 region has the DNA TGTGCCAGCTCACCCACACGGTTGGACAGGGGCTACGAGCAGTACTTC.

This chain joins TRBV4-1 and TRBJ2-7; possible D gene TRBD2, 5 bases. Germline V lookup: CDR1 MGHRA, CDR2 YSYEKL. The germline V and J ends were trimmed by 0 bases and 7 bases, with 16 bases remaining between them. This CDR3 is built from 15 residues. The CDR3 spells CASSQDVAVPGEQYF. The CDR3 DNA reads as TGCGCCAGCAGCCAAGACGTCGCGGTCCCGGGGGAGCAGTACTTC.

The chain uses TRBV4-1 and TRBJ1-1, with 8 bases lining up with TRBD1. The CDR3 covers 14 residues. Germline V gene sequence: CDR1 MGHRA, CDR2 YSYEKL. With V trimmed by 4 bases and J by 8 bases, 9 bases remained unmatched. The CDR3 loop is CASSPAGGHPEAFF. For the CDR3, the DNA is TGCGCCAGCAGCCCAGCAGGGGGCCACCCAGAAGCTTTCTTT.

This clone appeared a single time. The rearrangement joins TRBV2 to TRBJ2-2; D is ambiguous. Germline V gene sequence: CDR1 SNHLY, CDR2 FYNNEI. Trimming cost V 6 bases and J 4 bases, with 12 bases left between them. The CDR3 is 14 amino acids. CDR3 amino acids: CASRILTSTGELFF. CDR3 in DNA: TGTGCCAGCAGGATCCTAACTTCCACCGGGGAGCTGTTTTTT.

The chain couples TRBV9 to TRBJ2-3, with TRBD2 identical over 10 bases. The CDR3 runs 17 residues. Germline V gene sequence: CDR1 SGDLS, CDR2 YYNGEE. V gave up 0 bases and J gave up 6 bases; unmatched junction bases: 10. This CDR3 reads CASSVDVSGGALDTQYF. CDR3 in DNA: TGTGCCAGCAGCGTAGATGTAAGCGGGGGGGCCTTGGATACGCAGTATTTT.

The chain combines TRBV4-1 with TRBJ2-2; no reliable D call. Trimming took 4 bases from V and 6 from J, leaving 6 bases between them. This CDR3 is built from 12 residues. In germline, CDR1 is MGHRA, CDR2 YSYEKL. The CDR3 DNA is TGCGCCAGCAGCCCCCCCGCCGGGGAGCTGTTTTTT. Protein sequence: CASSPPAGELFF.

The V and J genes are TRBV7-9 and TRBJ1-1, with no clear D. The CDR3 covers 14 residues. Trimming shortened V by 2 bases and J by 2 bases, and 9 bases separated the two germline ends. Germline CDR1 and CDR2: SEHNR and FQNEAQ (reference sequence). In DNA, the CDR3 is TGTGCCAGCAGCTTATCGCCTACCAACACTGAAGCTTTCTTT. As protein: CASSLSPTNTEAFF.

This clone came up once. The chain employs TRBV28 and TRBJ2-2, with TRBD2 identical over 13 bases. The CDR3 loop spans 18 amino acids. V was clipped by 3 bases and J by 6 bases; unmatched bases: 10. Germline loops: CDR1 MDHEN, CDR2 SYDVKM. CDR3 in DNA: TGTGCCAGCAGTTTCCCATTAACTAGCGGGGGGGCCGCCGGGGAGCTGTTTTTT. This codes for CASSFPLTSGGAAGELFF.

The genes are TRBV11-2 and TRBJ2-1, with D possibly being TRBD2 (5 bases). The V end was cut by 4 bases, the J end by 8 bases, with 18 bases between. This CDR3 contains 15 residues. The V gene's germline CDR1 is SGHAT and CDR2 FQNNGV. CDR3 DNA sequence: TGTGCCAGCAGCTCTAAAAAGGAGATGAGGGATGAGCAGTTCTTC. It encodes CASSSKKEMRDEQFF.

The chain carries TRBV5-1 and TRBJ2-7, with TRBD2 matching 12 bases. V was pared by 0 bases and J by 0 bases, with 4 bases of the junction left unmatched. The CDR3 is 17 amino acids. Germline CDR1 and CDR2: SGHRS and YFSETQ. The CDR3 sequence: CASSLGLAGVTSYEQYF. The CDR3 coding sequence is TGCGCCAGCAGCTTGGGACTAGCGGGAGTTACCTCCTACGAGCAGTACTTC.

This clone was observed a handful of times. The genes are TRBV2 and TRBJ2-2; TRBD1 aligns across 8 bases. The CDR3 extends over 13 amino acids. From germline, CDR1 is SNHLY and CDR2 FYNNEI. V gave up 8 bases and J gave up 3 bases; unmatched junction bases: 2. CDR3 loop: CASDRGDTGELFF. CDR3 nucleotide sequence: TGTGCCAGCGACAGGGGTGACACCGGGGAGCTGTTTTTT.

The J gene is TRBJ2-1, the V gene TRBV4-1; maybe TRBD2 (6 bases). Per the germline V gene, CDR1 is MGHRA and CDR2 is YSYEKL. V was pared by 2 bases and J by 4 bases, with 12 bases between. This CDR3 is 15 amino acids long. This CDR3 is CASSQILAPYNEQFF. The CDR3 DNA follows: TGCGCCAGCAGCCAAATCCTAGCGCCATACAATGAGCAGTTCTTC.

The chain carries TRBV5-4 and TRBJ1-2; possible D gene TRBD1, 5 bases. The CDR3 extends over 13 amino acids. CDR1 and CDR2 from the germline V gene are SGHNT and YYREEE (reference sequence). Between the trimmed V and J ends, which lost 0 bases and 3 bases, there was a span of 6 bases. CDR3 protein: CASSLARDYGYTF. The CDR3 DNA sequence: TGTGCCAGCAGCTTGGCCAGGGACTATGGCTACACCTTC.

This sequence joins TRBV5-1 and TRBJ2-1; D not resolved. V lost 3 bases, J lost 9 bases, and 13 bases lay in between. This CDR3 region has 13 residues. The V gene's germline CDR1 is SGHRS and CDR2 YFSETQ. CDR3 amino acids: CASSSHGRVEQFF. CDR3 sequence (DNA): TGCGCCAGCAGCTCCCATGGCCGGGTTGAGCAGTTCTTC.

The rearrangement joins TRBV9 to TRBJ2-1, with 10 nucleotides matching TRBD2. Trimming removed 7 bases from V and 0 bases from J; junction bases left unmatched: 7. This CDR3 is 16 amino acids long. The germline gives CDR1 SGDLS, CDR2 YYNGEE. The CDR3 DNA sequence: TGTGCCAGCCAGGAACTAGCGGGAAGCTCCTACAATGAGCAGTTCTTC. This gives the protein CASQELAGSSYNEQFF.